This record concerns one TCR beta chain sequence. No antigen is known for it. The source of the sample is a study of CD8 T cells in ankylosing spondylitis. The V segment lost 1 base and the J segment 4 bases; nucleotides outside the gene matches: 6. The CDR3 runs to 15 residues. CDR1 is SGHTA and CDR2 is FQGNSA in the germline V gene. A single record per CDR3 protein comes from TCRdb applying MiXCR to the 5' RACE reads. Here the sample spans about 190,000 distinct CDR3 sequences, roughly 13% being singletons. Study-wide points: Ankylosing spondylitis blood appeared to be characterized by a TCR beta motif of 7 to 9 highly homologous variants.

The chain couples TRBV7-2 to TRBJ1-2; TRBD1 aligns across 7 bases. Source material: blood, either unsorted or a sorted T cell fraction (not recorded which). This TCR was sampled from a female donor with ankylosing spondylitis or in good health (not recorded which). Here the CDR3 reads CASSLVGTASYGYTF. CDR3 nucleotide sequence: TGTGCCAGCAGCTTAGTCGGGACAGCTTCCTATGGCTACACCTTC.